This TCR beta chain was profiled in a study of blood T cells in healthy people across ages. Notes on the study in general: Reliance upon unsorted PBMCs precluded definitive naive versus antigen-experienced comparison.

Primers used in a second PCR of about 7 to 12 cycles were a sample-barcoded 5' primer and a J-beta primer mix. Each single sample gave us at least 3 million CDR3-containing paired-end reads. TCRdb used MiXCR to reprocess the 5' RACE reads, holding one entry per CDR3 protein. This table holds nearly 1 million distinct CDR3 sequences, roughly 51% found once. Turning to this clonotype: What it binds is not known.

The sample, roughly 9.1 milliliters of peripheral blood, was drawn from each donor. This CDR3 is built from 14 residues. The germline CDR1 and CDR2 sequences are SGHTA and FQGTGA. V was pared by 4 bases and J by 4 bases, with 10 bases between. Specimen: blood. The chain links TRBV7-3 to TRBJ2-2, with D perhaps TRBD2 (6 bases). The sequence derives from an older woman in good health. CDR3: CASSSGLGTGELFF. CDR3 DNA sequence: TGTGCCAGCAGCTCGGGACTTGGCACCGGGGAGCTGTTTTTT.